This T cell receptor (beta chain) is drawn from a study of tumor-infiltrating lymphocytes in primary liver carcinoma. Study-wide background: Patients included men and women of 30 to 69 years.

Germline DNA was also extracted, and blood RNA was taken from unsorted whole blood. The study's findings and limits: Tumor top-250-clone fractions significantly exceeded those of blood (p = 0.039).

A word on this clonotype: The antigen is undetermined. A much larger clone lies one base from this, so it may be a read error.

Making TCR beta cDNA involved 400 to 600 ng total RNA and a constant-region primer. Three nested multiplex PCR rounds, a slightly modified ARM-PCR method, built the TCR beta libraries. Amplification in the first two PCR rounds was performed using TRBV1-TRBV30 forward primers and a C-beta reverse primer for around 9 cycles each. One entry per CDR3 protein results from TCRdb running MiXCR on the multiplex PCR reads. The repertoire holds 320,000 or so distinct CDR3 sequences, with 60% to 80% as singletons. V lost 2 bases, J lost 2 bases, and 1 base stayed unmatched. The CDR3 contains 15 residues. Germline CDR1 reads SGHRS; CDR2 reads YFSETQ.

Sequencing input: peripheral blood. The rearrangement uses TRBV5-1 and TRBJ2-6, with 7 nucleotides matching TRBD1. The sequence derives from a man in his forties with primary liver carcinoma and hepatitis B virus infection. CDR3 DNA sequence: TGCGCCAGCAGCTTAGGGGGCCCTGGGGCCAACGTCCTGACTTTC. It is translated as CASSLGGPGANVLTF.